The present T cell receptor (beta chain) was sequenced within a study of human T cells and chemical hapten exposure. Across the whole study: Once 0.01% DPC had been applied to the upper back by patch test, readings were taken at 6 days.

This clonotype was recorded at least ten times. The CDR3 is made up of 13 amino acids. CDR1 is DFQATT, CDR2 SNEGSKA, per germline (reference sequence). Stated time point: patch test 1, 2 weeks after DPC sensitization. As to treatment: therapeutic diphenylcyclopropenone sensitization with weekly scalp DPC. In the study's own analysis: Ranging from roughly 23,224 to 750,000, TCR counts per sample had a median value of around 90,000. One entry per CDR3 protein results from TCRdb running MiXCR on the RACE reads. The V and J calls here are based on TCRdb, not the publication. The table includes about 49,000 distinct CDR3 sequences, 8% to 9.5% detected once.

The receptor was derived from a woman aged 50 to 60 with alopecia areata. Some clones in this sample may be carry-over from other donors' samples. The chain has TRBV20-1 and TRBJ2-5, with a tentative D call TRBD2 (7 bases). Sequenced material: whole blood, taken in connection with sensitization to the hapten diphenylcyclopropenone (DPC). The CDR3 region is CRGGPARAETQYF. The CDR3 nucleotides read TGCAGGGGGGGGCCCGCCAGAGCGGAGACCCAGTACTTC.